The present T cell receptor (beta chain) was sequenced within a study of cytomegalovirus exposure and HLA in healthy donors. Study-level information: Most donors, approximately 82% of approximately 400 genotyped, fell in the Caucasian-associated ancestry cluster.

The primer mix had 60 Vbeta and 13 Jbeta primers. Per the original data handling: Among the unique TCR beta chains that a later analysis counted, about 79 million in all, about 10 million were shared. Some clones are missing from TCRdb's copy, which holds only in-frame ones; the method was immunoSEQ multiplex PCR. The V and J calls and clone size come from that table; D and trimming were worked out from the DNA. This table holds 85,000 to 120,000 clones, more than 65% found once. Findings of the study overall: Cytomegalovirus-associated TCR beta chains were listed, numbering 150 to 200. Reportedly, fewer N-insertions than the roughly 690-donor mean appeared in an Asian-associated ancestry cluster in a later analysis.

With regard to this clone: Its specificity is not known.

What was sequenced was PBMCs. The sequence was obtained from a woman aged 50 to 60 in good health and CMV-seropositive.

CDR3 region: CASSIQDPDYSPLHF. The DNA for the CDR3 is TGTGCCAGTAGTATTCAAGACCCGGACTATTCACCCCTCCACTTT. The J gene is TRBJ1-6, the V gene TRBV19; D call uncertain. Trimming removed 3 bases at V and 8 bases at J, with 14 bases between. The CDR3 totals 15 residues. Germline lookup yields CDR1 LNHDA and CDR2 SQIVND (reference sequence). Full variable domain (outside the CDR3, taken from reference TRBV19 and TRBJ1-6): DGGITQSPKYLFRKEGQNVTLSCEQNLNHDAMYWYRQDPGQGLRLIYYSQIVNDFQKGDIAEGYSVSREKKESFPLTVTSAQKNPTAFYLCASSIQDPDYSPLHFGNGTRLTVT.